This record looks at one T cell receptor (beta chain) sequence and its context. Repertoires were generated with immunoSEQ multiplex PCR, while TCRdb's copy carries only in-frame clones and drops some. This table has roughly 230,000 clones, around 87% appearing once. The data originate from a study of blood T cell repertoires in COVID-19. This CDR3 region has 16 residues. Germline CDR1 SNHLY, CDR2 FYNNEI. J lost 4 bases, V lost 6 bases, and 10 bases had no gene match. The rearrangement uses TRBV2 and TRBJ2-3; TRBD2 matches at 10 bases. The sample comprised PBMCs or T cells enriched from blood (not recorded which). This sequence originates from a man younger than 45 in a cohort exposed to, infected with or recovered from COVID-19 (not recorded which). The CDR3 spells CASSEPSGRNADTQYF. The CDR3 DNA is TGTGCCAGCAGCGAACCTAGCGGGAGAAACGCAGATACGCAGTATTTT.